The TCR beta chain under discussion was sequenced for a study of technical replicates of blood from several donors. Only in-frame clones appear in the TCRdb table, and some are missing; sequencing was by immunoSEQ multiplex PCR. The sample lists approximately 49,000 clones, 80% to 95% occurring once. Trimming took 7 bases from V and 5 from J, leaving 12 bases between them. The CDR3 consists of 12 residues. Per the germline V gene, CDR1 is MNHNS and CDR2 is SASEGT. The receptor was isolated from a human donor in good health. Some clones in this sample may be carry-over from other donors' samples. The chain recombines TRBV6-1 with TRBJ2-7; D remains unclear. The material sequenced was PBMCs. CDR3 DNA sequence: TGTGCCAGCAAGCAGGTCCAGAACGAGCAGTACTTC. This gives the protein CASKQVQNEQYF.